These 30 T cell receptor beta chains share one sample of origin, sequenced in a study of blood T cells in healthy people across ages. A second PCR, run for about 6 to 12 cycles, used a sample-barcoded 5' primer plus a J-beta primer mix. TCRdb used MiXCR to reprocess the 5' RACE reads, holding one entry per CDR3 protein. The sample records more than 800,000 distinct CDR3 sequences, around 45% being singletons. The sequencing sample was made of blood. All receptors derive from a woman aged 60 to 75 in good health.

This clonotype was found a few times. The chain has TRBV6-1 and TRBJ2-7; tentatively, D is TRBD2 (5 bases). Trimming took 0 bases from V and 3 from J, leaving 9 bases between them. There are 14 residues in the CDR3. Germline V gene lookup returns CDR1 MNHNS and CDR2 SASEGT. CDR3: CASSEAPEGYEQYF. CDR3 DNA: TGTGCCAGCAGTGAAGCCCCCGAGGGCTACGAGCAGTACTTC.

The CDR3 sequence is CASSGDRPPRNYGYTF. The CDR3 bases are TGTGCCAGCAGTGGGGACAGACCGCCGAGAAACTATGGCTACACCTTC. This chain links TRBV2 with TRBJ1-2, with TRBD1 identical over 7 bases. CDR1 is SNHLY and CDR2 is FYNNEI in the germline V gene. The CDR3 length is 16 residues. Trimming cost V 4 bases and J 2 bases; bases outside gene matches: 10. Filled out from reference TRBV2 and TRBJ1-2, the complete variable domain reads EPEVTQTPSHQVTQMGQEVILRCVPISNHLYFYWYRQILGQKVEFLVSFYNNEISEKSEIFDDQFSVERPDGSNFTLKIRSTKLEDSAMYFCASSGDRPPRNYGYTFGSGTRLTVV.

This clonotype has only a few counts. The chain links TRBV20-1 to TRBJ2-7; no clear D gene. Germline V gene lookup returns CDR1 DFQATT and CDR2 SNEGSKA (reference sequence). The CDR3 totals 12 residues. CDR3 sequence reads: CSATEDPYEQYF. CDR3 nucleotide sequence: TGCAGCGCGACTGAGGACCCCTACGAGCAGTACTTC.

The sample holds many counts of this clonotype. The chain has TRBV12-3 or TRBV12-4 and TRBJ2-3, with TRBD2 identical over 8 bases. J was trimmed by 6 bases and V by 5 bases; bases with no gene match: 4. This CDR3 spans 13 amino acids. CDR3 sequence: CASSSGRGDTQYF. The CDR3 coding sequence is TGTGCCAGCAGTAGCGGGAGAGGGGATACGCAGTATTTT.

The V and J genes are TRBV20-1 and TRBJ2-7; a possible D gene is TRBD2 (5 bases). This CDR3 has 15 amino acids. CDR1 DFQATT and CDR2 SNEGSKA come from the germline V gene (reference sequence). V was trimmed by 0 bases and J by 7 bases, leaving 19 bases between them. CDR3 bases: TGCAGTGCTAGAGATCCTTGGATTGCCCGGAGGGAGCAGTACTTC. Translation gives CSARDPWIARREQYF.

The chain carries TRBV4-1 and TRBJ2-1; D uncertain. The CDR3 totals 15 residues. Trimming took off 4 bases at V and 6 bases at J, with 16 bases between the two ends. CDR1 is MGHRA and CDR2 is YSYEKL in the germline V gene. This chain's CDR3 is CASSLSGSNPNEQFF. CDR3 bases: TGCGCCAGCAGCCTAAGTGGCTCCAACCCCAATGAGCAGTTCTTC.

A note on this clonotype: A much larger clone sits a single nucleotide away, making a read error possible. The rearrangement uses TRBV5-1 and TRBJ2-7, with D hard to call. CDR3 length: 14 amino acids. The V gene's germline CDR1 is SGHRS and CDR2 YFSETQ. The V gene lost 4 bases and the J gene lost 4 bases, with 15 bases spanning the gap. The CDR3 DNA reads as TGCGCCAGCAGCCCGGCGGAATGGATTTACGAGCAGTACTTC. The encoded protein is CASSPAEWIYEQYF.

The table lists this clonotype with a few counts. The rearrangement joins TRBV28 to TRBJ2-2; no clear D. This CDR3 comprises 12 residues. The germline V gene has CDR1 MDHEN and CDR2 SYDVKM. Trimming stripped 3 bases from V and 4 bases from J, with 3 bases between. CDR3 nucleotide sequence: TGTGCCAGCAGTTTCCGCACCGGGGAGCTGTTTTTT. Translated, it gives CASSFRTGELFF.

This clonotype appeared a few times. J is TRBJ2-7 and V is TRBV5-1; 10 bases map to TRBD2. This CDR3 is 14 amino acids long. V was pared by 3 bases and J by 2 bases, with 2 bases of the junction left unmatched. Germline values: CDR1 SGHRS, CDR2 YFSETQ. This CDR3 is CASSSGLATYEQYF. CDR3 nucleotides: TGCGCCAGCAGCTCGGGACTAGCGACCTACGAGCAGTACTTC.

The chain recombines TRBV5-8 with TRBJ2-7; D remains unclear. The germline V and J ends were trimmed by 4 bases and 1 base, with 15 bases remaining between them. Germline CDR1 is SGHTS and CDR2 is YDEGEE. This CDR3 contains 15 residues. CDR3 sequence: CASSLPASRSYEQYF. DNA of the CDR3: TGTGCCAGCAGCCTCCCAGCCTCGCGATCCTACGAGCAGTACTTC.

The J gene is TRBJ2-6, the V gene TRBV18; 7 nucleotides align to TRBD1. This CDR3 has 17 residues. Germline trimming cut 3 bases from V and 3 bases from J; bases unmatched to any gene: 8. Germline assignment: CDR1 KGHSH and CDR2 LQKENI. The CDR3 coding sequence is TGTGCCAGCTCACCCGGTCAGGGGGTGTATGGGGCCAACGTCCTGACTTTC. Amino acid sequence: CASSPGQGVYGANVLTF.

This clonotype was seen more than once but under ten times. The chain's CDR3 is CASSLFAGGPVDTQYF. CDR3 coding DNA: TGTGCCAGCAGCTTATTCGCGGGAGGGCCGGTAGATACGCAGTATTTT. The chain links TRBV7-9 to TRBJ2-3; 9 nucleotides align to TRBD2. This CDR3 comprises 16 residues. Germline values: CDR1 SEHNR, CDR2 FQNEAQ (reference sequence). With 2 bases clipped from V and 5 bases from J, the junction kept 8 bases outside the gene matches.

The chain links TRBV12-3 or TRBV12-4 to TRBJ2-4; 8 bases line up with TRBD2. Unmatched junction bases numbered 4, after V lost 3 bases and J lost 3 bases. The CDR3 covers 15 residues. This chain's CDR3 is CASSLSGLVKNIQYF. The CDR3 nucleotides read TGTGCCAGCAGTTTGTCGGGACTAGTCAAAAACATTCAGTACTTC.

V usage is TRBV4-2 and J usage is TRBJ2-3; maybe TRBD2 (6 bases). Germline values: CDR1 LGHNA, CDR2 YNFKEQ. V was pared by 4 bases and J by 4 bases, with 12 bases between. This CDR3 contains 14 residues. CDR3 protein: CASSLKEGPDTQYF. CDR3 sequence (DNA): TGTGCCAGCAGCCTTAAGGAGGGCCCAGATACGCAGTATTTT.

The J gene is TRBJ2-3, the V gene TRBV20-1; D perhaps matches TRBD2 (5 bases). The length of the CDR3 is 11 residues. V was trimmed by 0 bases and J by 12 bases, leaving 10 bases between them. The V gene's germline CDR1 is DFQATT and CDR2 SNEGSKA (reference sequence). CDR3 residues: CSARDRGNQYF. The CDR3, as DNA: TGCAGTGCTAGAGATAGAGGGAATCAGTATTTT.

The chain couples TRBV27 to TRBJ1-1; D uncertain. The CDR3 length is 16 residues. The V end lost 2 bases, the J end lost 0 bases, and 13 bases lay between the germline ends. Germline V lookup: CDR1 MNHEY, CDR2 SMNVEV (reference sequence). The DNA of the CDR3 is TGTGCCAGCAGTTTAGAAGGGCCACCGTTGAACACTGAAGCTTTCTTT. Amino acids: CASSLEGPPLNTEAFF.

J is TRBJ2-1 and V is TRBV12-3 or TRBV12-4; 7 bases align to TRBD1. V gave up 4 bases and J gave up 5 bases; unmatched junction bases: 5. The CDR3 runs 14 residues. In DNA form, the CDR3 reads TGTGCCAGCAGTTACTGGACAGGCGACAATGAGCAGTTCTTC. Translation: CASSYWTGDNEQFF.

The chain recombines TRBV4-1 with TRBJ2-1; TRBD1 matches 9 bases. CDR1 is MGHRA and CDR2 is YSYEKL in the germline V gene. CDR3 length: 17 amino acids. The V segment lost 2 bases and the J segment 8 bases; nucleotides outside the gene matches: 13. The CDR3 DNA follows: TGCGCCAGCAGCCAATTATACAGGGGGCGGATCCAGGATGAGCAGTTCTTC. It encodes CASSQLYRGRIQDEQFF.

The chain has TRBV29-1 and TRBJ1-1, with D perhaps matching TRBD1 (6 bases). Per germline, CDR1 SQVTM and CDR2 ANQGSEA. The CDR3 totals 12 residues. V was clipped by 6 bases and J by 6 bases, with 14 bases between them. In nucleotides, the CDR3 is TGCAGCGTGGGAGGGGGTTCCCCTGAAGCTTTCTTT. Translation gives CSVGGGSPEAFF.

The rearrangement links TRBV6-1 to TRBJ2-7; TRBD2 is a possible D gene (6 bases). This CDR3 comprises 11 residues. Trimming stripped 7 bases from V and 7 bases from J, with 11 bases between. Germline V CDR1 and CDR2: MNHNS, SASEGT. CDR3 coding DNA: TGTGCCAGCATAGGGACTGGGGAGCAGTACTTC. Its protein is CASIGTGEQYF.

J is TRBJ1-5 and V is TRBV15; D unclear. The V gene lost 0 bases and the J gene lost 9 bases, with 9 bases spanning the gap. CDR3 length equals 13 residues. CDR1 LNHNV and CDR2 YYDKDF come from the germline V gene (reference sequence). CDR3 nucleotides: TGTGCCACCAGCAGAGATGGGAAGGCGCCCCAGCATTTT. Protein: CATSRDGKAPQHF.

The chain couples TRBV20-1 to TRBJ2-6, with D unresolved. The CDR3 length is 14 residues. CDR1 is DFQATT, CDR2 SNEGSKA, per germline (reference sequence). Between the trimmed V and J ends, which lost 0 bases and 4 bases, there was a span of 7 bases. The CDR3 reads CSAREHPGANVLTF. The CDR3 region has the DNA TGCAGTGCTAGAGAGCACCCCGGGGCCAACGTCCTGACTTTC.

Of note for this clonotype: At one of its ends the junction is not consistent with the germline gene, which may arise from a read error. This rearrangement joins TRBV14 to TRBJ2-3, with D hard to call. This CDR3 is 12 amino acids long. Germline CDR1 is SGHDN and CDR2 is FVKESK. The CDR3 region has the DNA TGTGTCAGCAGCCAGTCCTTGGCTACGCAGTATTTT. Its protein is CVSSQSLATQYF.

V gene TRBV20-1 combines with J gene TRBJ2-1; TRBD2 agrees at 7 bases. The CDR3 has 16 amino acids. The germline V gene encodes CDR1 DFQATT and CDR2 SNEGSKA (reference sequence). V lost 3 bases and J lost 1; bases outside the gene matches: 9. The CDR3: CSASVRGGSSYNEQFF. The CDR3 nucleotides are TGCAGTGCTAGTGTTCGGGGCGGGAGTTCCTACAATGAGCAGTTCTTC.

This clonotype appeared a single time. The chain links TRBV5-1 to TRBJ2-5; D is possibly TRBD1 (5 bases). Between the trimmed V and J ends, which lost 2 bases and 0 bases, there was a span of 8 bases. CDR1 SGHRS and CDR2 YFSETQ come from the germline V gene. The CDR3 has 14 amino acids. The CDR3 DNA reads as TGCGCCAGCAGCTTACAGGACCACCAAGAGACCCAGTACTTC. Translation gives CASSLQDHQETQYF. Complete variable domain (other parts from reference TRBV5-1 and TRBJ2-5): KAGVTQTPRYLIKTRGQQVTLSCSPISGHRSVSWYQQTPGQGLQFLFEYFSETQRNKGNFPGRFSGRQFSNSRSEMNVSTLELGDSALYLCASSLQDHQETQYFGPGTRLLVL.

The CDR3 protein is CASSPARGPGDTQYF. CDR3 in DNA: TGTGCCAGCAGCCCAGCCAGGGGGCCTGGAGATACGCAGTATTTT. The rearrangement links TRBV7-3 to TRBJ2-3; 8 bases fit TRBD1. V lost 5 bases and J lost 5; bases outside the gene matches: 9. Germline lookup yields CDR1 SGHTA and CDR2 FQGTGA. This CDR3 contains 15 residues.

The J gene is TRBJ2-3, the V gene TRBV3-1; D possibly corresponds to TRBD1 (7 bases). V dropped 4 bases and J dropped 7 bases, with 12 bases sitting between them. This CDR3 contains 13 residues. Germline V CDR1 and CDR2: LGHDT, YNNKEL (reference sequence). DNA for the CDR3: TGTGCCAGCAGCCTCCAGGGGGGCAATACGCAGTATTTT. Its translation: CASSLQGGNTQYF.

There are a few counts of this clonotype. J is TRBJ2-7 and V is TRBV6-6, with 7 bases aligning to TRBD2. This CDR3 is 14 amino acids long. Germline V gene data show CDR1 as MNHNY and CDR2 as SVGAGI (reference sequence). The ends lost 5 bases at V and 3 bases at J; junction bases unmatched: 7. For the CDR3, the DNA is TGTGCCAGCAGTGCAGGGAGGGTCCGCTACGAGCAGTACTTC. Its translation is CASSAGRVRYEQYF.

Comments on this clonotype: Germline is not matched at one junction end, which may reflect a read error. This chain joins TRBV29-1 and TRBJ1-2; TRBD1 matches 8 bases. The CDR3 spans 16 residues. Germline CDR1 is SQVTM and CDR2 is ANQGSEA. The CDR3, as DNA: TGCGGCGTTGCAAAAGTACAACGGACAGGGATCTATGGCTACACCTTC. Translation gives CGVAKVQRTGIYGYTF. The full variable domain, rest sourced from reference TRBV29-1 and TRBJ1-2, is SAVISQKPSRDICQRGTSLTIQCQVDSQVTMMFWYRQQPGQSLTLIATANQGSEATYESGFVIDKFPISRPNLTFSTLTVSNMSPEDSSIYLCGVAKVQRTGIYGYTFGSGTRLTVV.

This chain links TRBV18 with TRBJ2-3, with D possibly being TRBD1 (8 bases). V was cut by 10 bases and J by 2 bases, with 19 bases left in between. Per germline, CDR1 KGHSH and CDR2 LQKENI. This CDR3 comprises 15 residues. The CDR3 reads CATQRDRRTTDTQYF. Written as DNA, the CDR3 is TGTGCCACCCAGCGGGACAGGCGAACCACAGATACGCAGTATTTT.